A selection of T cell receptor beta chains follows, all from one sample in a study of immune heterogeneity within non-small cell lung tumors. TCRdb fed the multiplex PCR reads into MiXCR, producing one record per CDR3 protein. The data hold some 11,000 distinct CDR3 sequences, with 25% to 35% observed a single time. The sample comprised lung tumor tissue. These receptors were obtained from a woman aged 55-70 years with non-small cell lung cancer. CDR3s include the opening cysteine and the closing phenylalanine or tryptophan. The D gene is left open where the match is weak. Where a row states a size, it is once, few, many or the class of an expanded clone; other rows omit it.

DNA: TGTGCCAGCAGCAAGGACCCATACAATGAGCAGTTCTTC; CDR3: CASSKDPYNEQFF; V: TRBV3-1; J: TRBJ2-1; size: many; D: NA
DNA: TGTGCCAGCTCACCGATAGAGTCTCTATTCCAACCCACAGATACGCAGTATTTT; CDR3: CASSPIESLFQPTDTQYF; V: TRBV18; J: TRBJ2-3; size: NA; D: NA
DNA: TGTGCCAGCAGCCGGTCCAGTGGCTCTGGAAACACCATATATTTT; CDR3: CASSRSSGSGNTIYF; V: TRBV3-1; J: TRBJ1-3; size: NA; D: NA
DNA: TGTGCCAGTAGTCCCCCGGGACGGAATAATTCACCCCTCCACTTT; CDR3: CASSPPGRNNSPLHF; V: TRBV19; J: TRBJ1-6; size: many; D: NA
DNA: TGTGCCAGCAGTTCGAGAGCCAATGAGCAGTTCTTC; CDR3: CASSSRANEQFF; V: TRBV6-1; J: TRBJ2-1; size: few; D: NA
DNA: TGTGCCAGCAGTTTGGGGGCCCGTTCTGAAGCTTTCTTT; CDR3: CASSLGARSEAFF; V: TRBV28; J: TRBJ1-1; size: once; D: NA
DNA: TGTGCCAGCAGCTTCGGTCCGGGGTCCGGGGAGCTGTTTTTT; CDR3: CASSFGPGSGELFF; V: TRBV7-3; J: TRBJ2-2; size: few; D: NA
DNA: TGTGCCAGCAGCTCTAGCGGCCAAGAGACCCAGTACTTC; CDR3: CASSSSGQETQYF; V: TRBV7-6; J: TRBJ2-5; size: many; D: TRBD2
DNA: TGTGCCAGCAGCCCGACTAGCGGGAGCCCATTGGGGGTTTTCTTC; CDR3: CASSPTSGSPLGVFF; V: TRBV7-2; J: TRBJ2-1; size: NA; D: TRBD2
DNA: TGCAGCGTTGCCTTTGGAGTAGCTCCCAAAAACATTCAGTACTTC; CDR3: CSVAFGVAPKNIQYF; V: TRBV29-1; J: TRBJ2-4; size: few; D: NA
DNA: TGTGCCAGTAGCATCGGGCACAGGAAGATTCAGCCCCAGCATTTT; CDR3: CASSIGHRKIQPQHF; V: TRBV19; J: TRBJ1-5; size: few; D: NA
DNA: TGTGCCAGCAGCTTCCAGACAGGGGTCAAAAACATTCAGTACTTC; CDR3: CASSFQTGVKNIQYF; V: TRBV7-2; J: TRBJ2-4; size: many; D: TRBD1
DNA: TGTGCTAGTGGTTCCTTCATTGGGGGCGCTGGGGAACAAGAGACCCAGTACTTC; CDR3: CASGSFIGGAGEQETQYF; V: TRBV12-5; J: TRBJ2-5; size: NA; D: NA
DNA: TGCGCCAGCAGCCATGATAAGGAGACCCAGTACTTC; CDR3: CASSHDKETQYF; V: TRBV4-3; J: TRBJ2-5; size: NA; D: NA
DNA: TGTGCCTGTCAGACCCAAGGGGTCTCCTACGAGCAGTACTTC; CDR3: CACQTQGVSYEQYF; V: TRBV30; J: TRBJ2-7; size: few; D: NA
DNA: TGTGCCAGCAGTGAAATGGTTGGGACAGATACGCAGTATTTT; CDR3: CASSEMVGTDTQYF; V: TRBV2; J: TRBJ2-3; size: medium-sized; D: NA
DNA: TGTGCCACCAGCCGAGGGGGGATCGGGGAAAAACTGTTTTTT; CDR3: CATSRGGIGEKLFF; V: TRBV15; J: TRBJ1-4; size: medium-sized; D: NA
DNA: TGTGCCAGCAGCTTGGGAGACAGGGTGGCTTTCTTT; CDR3: CASSLGDRVAFF; V: TRBV5-5; J: TRBJ1-1; size: once; D: TRBD1
DNA: TGTGCCAGCTCCCCCGACAGCTGGGGCACTGAAGCTTTCTTT; CDR3: CASSPDSWGTEAFF; V: TRBV2; J: TRBJ1-1; size: NA; D: NA
DNA: TGTGCCAGAAGCTCGTGGACGGGTTACAATGAGCAGTTCTTC; CDR3: CARSSWTGYNEQFF; V: TRBV7-9; J: TRBJ2-1; size: NA; D: NA
DNA: TGCAGTGCTAGTGGGGGCGCGGGTTTGTTTACAGATACGCAGTATTTT; CDR3: CSASGGAGLFTDTQYF; V: TRBV20-1; J: TRBJ2-3; size: medium-sized; D: NA